These 30 T cell receptor beta chains originate from one sample sequenced in a study of control samples from healthy donors and cancer patients. Data came from immunoSEQ multiplex PCR; TCRdb stores just in-frame clones and leaves some out. The sample holds about 130,000 clones; roughly 94% are singletons and the top ten take 14%. The sample taken for sequencing was PBMCs. Receptor source: a man aged 55 to 70 with colorectal cancer.

The chain carries TRBV5-4 and TRBJ2-5; D might be TRBD1 (6 bases). V was trimmed by 5 bases and J by 3 bases, leaving 11 bases between them. Germline CDR1 SGHNT, CDR2 YYREEE (reference sequence). The CDR3 length is 13 residues. This chain's CDR3 is CASSSRTEETQYF. CDR3 DNA sequence: TGTGCCAGCAGTTCCCGGACAGAAGAGACCCAGTACTTC.

The V and J genes are TRBV28 and TRBJ2-1; the match to TRBD1 covers 7 bases. V trimming: 5 bases; J trimming: 9 bases; junction bases outside the gene matches: 16. The germline gives CDR1 MDHEN, CDR2 SYDVKM. The CDR3 contains 16 residues. For the CDR3, the DNA is TGTGCCAGCAGTCCCCTCCGACAGGGCTCGGTCGGTGAGCAGTTCTTC. This sequence encodes CASSPLRQGSVGEQFF.

Regarding this clone: The junction shows a germline mismatch at one end, possibly a read error. The chain links TRBV6-5 to TRBJ1-2; D possibly corresponds to TRBD1 (5 bases). Germline V lookup: CDR1 MNHEY, CDR2 SVGAGI. This CDR3 is built from 15 residues. CDR3 nucleotide sequence: TGTGCCAGCAGTTACAAGGGACCCTCTAAGTATGGCTACACCTTC. Translating it yields CASSYKGPSKYGYTF.

This sequence joins TRBV6-5 and TRBJ2-6; D is undetermined. The germline gives CDR1 MNHEY, CDR2 SVGAGI. Trimming removed 0 bases at V and 0 bases at J, with 3 bases between. This CDR3 is built from 15 residues. As DNA, the CDR3 is TGTGCCAGCAGTTACTCTGCCTCTGGGGCCAACGTCCTGACTTTC. Translating gives CASSYSASGANVLTF.

V gene TRBV10-2 combines with J gene TRBJ1-2; TRBD1 matches 9 bases. CDR1 WSHSY and CDR2 SAAADI come from the germline V gene. CDR3 length: 13 amino acids. J gave up 8 bases and V 7 bases, and 8 bases lay outside the gene matches. CDR3 amino acids: CASIDRDREGYTF. The CDR3 DNA is TGCGCCAGCATCGACCGGGACAGGGAAGGCTACACCTTC.

The chain uses TRBV5-1 and TRBJ2-3; 8 positions agree with TRBD1. V lost 6 bases, J lost 2 bases, and 5 bases stayed unmatched. Germline assignment: CDR1 SGHRS and CDR2 YFSETQ. This CDR3 spans 14 amino acids. Here the CDR3 DNA reads TGCGCCAGCATGGCGGGACAGGACACAGATACGCAGTATTTT. This sequence encodes CASMAGQDTDTQYF.

The table lists this clone with a count of one. CDR3 region: CASSLGGADQPQHF. CDR3 DNA: TGTGCCAGCAGCTTGGGGGGGGCGGATCAGCCCCAGCATTTT. The V gene is TRBV5-6, the J gene TRBJ1-5; possibly TRBD1 for D (6 bases). V lost 0 bases and J 5 bases, leaving 9 bases between the germline ends. Germline-derived CDR1 and CDR2 are SGHDT and YYEEEE. This CDR3 region has 14 residues. Together with reference TRBV5-6 and TRBJ1-5, the CDR3 gives the full variable domain: DAGVTQSPTHLIKTRGQQVTLRCSPKSGHDTVSWYQQALGQGPQFIFQYYEEEERQRGNFPDRFSGHQFPNYSSELNVNALLLGDSALYLCASSLGGADQPQHFGDGTRLSIL.

A few counts support this clone. The rearrangement links TRBV10-2 to TRBJ1-2, with 7 bases that match TRBD1. V shed 2 bases and J 4 bases; nucleotides not matched to a gene: 7. Germline V gene lookup returns CDR1 WSHSY and CDR2 SAAADI. The CDR3 totals 15 residues. The CDR3 reads CASSERQGGTYGYTF. The CDR3 DNA follows: TGCGCCAGCAGTGAGAGACAGGGAGGAACCTATGGCTACACCTTC.

A few counts support this clone. DNA for the CDR3: TGTGCAAGTCGCTTAGTCCAGCCCTACGAGCAGTACTTC. It codes for CASRLVQPYEQYF. The V and J genes are TRBV12-2 and TRBJ2-7. TRBV12-2 is a pseudogene. There are 13 residues in the CDR3.

The chain combines TRBV7-2 with TRBJ2-2, with D perhaps TRBD2 (7 bases). Germline V gene sequence: CDR1 SGHTA, CDR2 FQGNSA. V dropped 3 bases and J dropped 7 bases, with 18 bases sitting between them. The CDR3 extends over 16 amino acids. The DNA for the CDR3 is TGTGCCAGCAGCTTTTCCCCGGGGGGCGGTAGCGGGGAGCTGTTTTTT. Residues: CASSFSPGGGSGELFF.

The genes are TRBV5-4 and TRBJ2-3; D gene ambiguous. Trimming left V 0 bases short and J 2 bases short, with 16 bases between. The CDR3 length is 17 residues. In germline, CDR1 is SGHNT, CDR2 YYREEE (reference sequence). The CDR3 bases are TGTGCCAGCAGCTTGGGGGCTGGTCTTGTCCCCACAGATACGCAGTATTTT. Translated, it gives CASSLGAGLVPTDTQYF.

CDR3: CAISPGQGAWNTEAFF. The CDR3 nucleotides are TGTGCCATCAGCCCGGGACAGGGGGCATGGAACACTGAAGCTTTCTTT. V gene TRBV10-3 combines with J gene TRBJ1-1; 12 bases match TRBD1. CDR3 length: 16 residues. J was trimmed by 1 base and V by 6 bases; bases with no gene match: 6. Per germline, CDR1 ENHRY and CDR2 SYGVKD.

The chain employs TRBV29-1 and TRBJ1-1, with D possibly being TRBD1 (5 bases). CDR3 size: 12 residues. V shed 7 bases and J shed 0 bases, with 9 bases lying between them. The germline gives CDR1 SQVTM, CDR2 ANQGSEA. The chain's CDR3 is CSADSMNTEAFF. The CDR3 nucleotides are TGCAGCGCTGACAGCATGAACACTGAAGCTTTCTTT.

The chain links TRBV9 to TRBJ2-1; 7 bases fit TRBD2. After removal of 0 bases from V and 5 bases from J, the junction contained 8 bases not matched to a gene. The CDR3 consists of 16 residues. Looked up from germline, CDR1 is SGDLS and CDR2 is YYNGEE. The CDR3 nucleotides are TGTGCCAGCAGCGTAGGAAGCGGGGTTAGAGACAATGAGCAGTTCTTC. As protein: CASSVGSGVRDNEQFF.

The chain joins TRBV7-9 to TRBJ2-7; TRBD1 matches at 7 bases. CDR1 is SEHNR, CDR2 FQNEAQ, per germline (reference sequence). Germline trimming cut 5 bases from V and 5 bases from J; bases unmatched to any gene: 9. The CDR3 runs 14 residues. This CDR3 is CASSENRGVDEQYF. The CDR3 DNA follows: TGTGCCAGCAGCGAGAACAGGGGCGTCGACGAGCAGTACTTC.

With respect to this clone: This CDR3 is also generated by other DNA sequences in the sample. The chain carries TRBV30 and TRBJ2-3, with a tentative D call TRBD2 (5 bases). The germline gives CDR1 GTSNPN, CDR2 SVGIG (reference sequence). The CDR3 covers 13 residues. Trimming left V 2 bases short and J 0 bases short, with 6 bases between. The CDR3 is CAWSRGSTDTQYF. DNA for the CDR3: TGTGCCTGGAGTAGAGGGAGCACAGATACGCAGTATTTT.

The chain carries TRBV19 and TRBJ1-1; 7 nucleotides align to TRBD1. The CDR3 has 14 residues. The trim removed 6 bases at V and 6 bases at J, leaving 10 bases unmatched. CDR1 LNHDA and CDR2 SQIVND come from the germline V gene (reference sequence). The CDR3 nucleotides are TGTGCCAGTAGCGCCTGGGACAGCGCATCTGAAGCTTTCTTT. It is translated as CASSAWDSASEAFF.

The chain is built from TRBV7-2 and TRBJ2-5, with 9 bases that match TRBD2. The ends lost 2 bases at V and 4 bases at J; junction bases unmatched: 5. The CDR3 contains 15 residues. Germline V gives CDR1 SGHTA, CDR2 FQGNSA. CDR3 nucleotides: TGTGCCAGCAGCTTATTCGGTAGCGGGGGAGAGACCCAGTACTTC. This codes for CASSLFGSGGETQYF.

The V and J genes are TRBV19 and TRBJ2-7; D is uncertain. V dropped 3 bases and J dropped 2 bases, with 11 bases sitting between them. This CDR3 spans 14 amino acids. The germline gives CDR1 LNHDA, CDR2 SQIVND (reference sequence). Written as DNA, the CDR3 is TGTGCCAGTAGTATGCTTGACACCCCCTACGAGCAGTACTTC. This codes for CASSMLDTPYEQYF. Filled out from reference TRBV19 and TRBJ2-7, the complete variable domain reads DGGITQSPKYLFRKEGQNVTLSCEQNLNHDAMYWYRQDPGQGLRLIYYSQIVNDFQKGDIAEGYSVSREKKESFPLTVTSAQKNPTAFYLCASSMLDTPYEQYFGPGTRLTVT.

The V and J genes are TRBV5-1 and TRBJ1-1, with D maybe TRBD1 (5 bases). Trimming shortened V by 0 bases and J by 3 bases, and 12 bases separated the two germline ends. Germline CDR1 and CDR2: SGHRS and YFSETQ. The CDR3 covers 15 residues. CDR3 coding DNA: TGCGCCAGCAGCTTGGATTTAGGGGTTTACACTGAAGCTTTCTTT. As protein: CASSLDLGVYTEAFF.

The chain has TRBV19 and TRBJ1-5; 9 nucleotides agree with TRBD1. CDR1 is LNHDA and CDR2 is SQIVND in the germline V gene (reference sequence). The ends lost 6 bases at V and 2 bases at J; junction bases unmatched: 5. The CDR3 extends over 15 amino acids. Written as DNA, the CDR3 is TGTGCCAGTAGCCCCAGGACAGGGGGCAATCAGCCCCAGCATTTT. Its protein is CASSPRTGGNQPQHF.

The V gene is TRBV6-2 or TRBV6-3, the J gene TRBJ2-2; D gene unclear. The CDR3 contains 15 residues. CDR1 and CDR2 from the germline V gene are MNHEY and SVGEGT. V lost 6 bases and J 6 bases, leaving 17 bases between the germline ends. This CDR3 is CASSPHLSFSGELFF. CDR3 coding DNA: TGTGCCAGCAGCCCACACCTCTCCTTTTCCGGGGAGCTGTTTTTT.

The chain links TRBV5-4 to TRBJ2-7; 7 bases line up with TRBD2. Unmatched junction bases numbered 4, after V lost 4 bases and J lost 3 bases. CDR1 and CDR2 (germline): SGHNT, YYREEE (reference sequence). The CDR3 has 13 residues. The CDR3 spells CASSLPGGYEQYF. The CDR3 DNA reads TGTGCCAGCAGCCTACCGGGGGGCTACGAGCAGTACTTC. Full variable domain (outside the CDR3, taken from reference TRBV5-4 and TRBJ2-7): ETGVTQSPTHLIKTRGQQVTLRCSSQSGHNTVSWYQQALGQGPQFIFQYYREEENGRGNFPPRFSGLQFPNYSSELNVNALELDDSALYLCASSLPGGYEQYFGPGTRLTVT.

The chain's CDR3 is CSVGEVYGYTF. The CDR3 bases are TGCAGCGTTGGGGAGGTATATGGCTACACCTTC. The chain carries TRBV29-1 and TRBJ1-2; D call uncertain. The CDR3 runs 11 residues. Germline V gives CDR1 SQVTM, CDR2 ANQGSEA. The V end lost 4 bases, the J end lost 5 bases, and 8 bases lay between the germline ends.

V is TRBV27 and J is TRBJ1-1, with a tentative D call TRBD1 (5 bases). Trimming stripped 5 bases from V and 1 base from J, with 11 bases between. Looked up from germline, CDR1 is MNHEY and CDR2 is SMNVEV (reference sequence). The CDR3 sequence is 14 residues long. Here the CDR3 DNA reads TGTGCCAGCAGTCCACGACAGCAGAACACTGAAGCTTTCTTT. Translated: CASSPRQQNTEAFF.

The V gene is TRBV2, the J gene TRBJ1-1; D perhaps matches TRBD1 (5 bases). Trimming removed 4 bases at V and 8 bases at J, with 8 bases between. CDR1 is SNHLY and CDR2 is FYNNEI in the germline V gene. The CDR3 is made up of 11 amino acids. The chain's CDR3 is CASSVGGEAFF. In nucleotides, the CDR3 is TGTGCCAGCAGTGTGGGGGGAGAAGCTTTCTTT.

The V call is TRBV18, the J call TRBJ1-4; a possible D gene is TRBD1 (5 bases). The CDR3 runs 16 residues. Germline V lookup: CDR1 KGHSH, CDR2 LQKENI. V was trimmed by 3 bases and J by 8 bases, leaving 19 bases between them. The CDR3 DNA sequence: TGTGCCAGCTCACCGTTCGCTGGGACGGGTTACGAAAAACTGTTTTTT. It is translated as CASSPFAGTGYEKLFF.

The chain employs TRBV7-2 and TRBJ1-3; 10 bases match TRBD1. The V and J ends lost 2 bases and 1 base, in that order; junction bases with no gene match: 8. The CDR3 totals 18 residues. Germline V gene data show CDR1 as SGHTA and CDR2 as FQGNSA. The CDR3 region is CASSLWDRGRPSGNTIYF. In nucleotides, the CDR3 is TGTGCCAGCAGCTTATGGGACAGGGGTCGGCCTTCTGGAAACACCATATATTTT.

The chain carries TRBV20-1 and TRBJ2-7, with 7 bases aligning to TRBD1. This CDR3 spans 11 amino acids. Germline V gene data show CDR1 as DFQATT and CDR2 as SNEGSKA (reference sequence). The V segment lost 6 bases and the J segment 5 bases; nucleotides outside the gene matches: 4. The CDR3 loop reads CSATQGDEQYF. CDR3 coding DNA: TGCAGTGCAACTCAGGGGGACGAGCAGTACTTC.

V usage is TRBV27 and J usage is TRBJ1-1; a weak D match, TRBD1 (6 bases). Germline V gene lookup returns CDR1 MNHEY and CDR2 SMNVEV (reference sequence). This CDR3 is 15 amino acids long. Trimming pared 5 bases from V and 1 base from J, leaving 14 bases between. The CDR3 region is CASSTQRGTNTEAFF. Here the CDR3 DNA reads TGTGCCAGCAGTACTCAAAGGGGGACGAACACTGAAGCTTTCTTT.